This T cell receptor (beta chain) originates from a study of cytomegalovirus exposure and HLA in healthy donors. Study-wide background: There were approximately 80 million unique TCRs (from HLA-typed donors) in an early data release. General study findings and limits: The study carried out a later analysis of TCR beta sequences. It associated about 15,000 of them with specific HLA alleles at a false discovery rate of 0.05.

With 2 bases clipped from V and 5 bases from J, the junction kept 7 bases outside the gene matches. This CDR3 comprises 15 residues. CDR1 is SGHRS, CDR2 YFSETQ, per germline. In regard to this clone: Its matching antigen is unknown.

The PCR made use of 60 Vbeta and 13 Jbeta primers. In the original workflow: Approximately 12 million of tens of millions of unique TCR beta chains were shared, per a later count. TCRdb's copy holds only in-frame clones and misses some; the assay was immunoSEQ multiplex PCR. V, J and clone size reflect that table, while D and trimming were determined from the DNA. The sample has 100,000 to 150,000 clones; around 82% are singletons. This clonotype originated in a young man in good health and CMV-seropositive. Input material: PBMCs. The chain combines TRBV5-1 with TRBJ2-5; 9 nucleotides line up with TRBD1. The CDR3 DNA reads TGCGCCAGCAGCTTTACCCCGGGACAGGGTGAGACCCAGTACTTC. It codes for CASSFTPGQGETQYF. Full variable domain (missing parts from reference TRBV5-1 and TRBJ2-5): KAGVTQTPRYLIKTRGQQVTLSCSPISGHRSVSWYQQTPGQGLQFLFEYFSETQRNKGNFPGRFSGRQFSNSRSEMNVSTLELGDSALYLCASSFTPGQGETQYFGPGTRLLVL.